The 8 T cell receptor beta chains reported below all come from one sample, sequenced in a study of shared clonotypes between healthy human individuals. TCRdb's copy holds only in-frame clones and misses some; the assay was immunoSEQ multiplex PCR. This table has 400,000 to 600,000 clones, roughly 95% appearing once. The sequenced material came from naive CD4+ T cells sorted from blood. Subset of the sample: CD45RA+ positively selected. The origin of the receptors is a woman in her twenties or thirties in good health.

About this clone itself: The sample holds other DNA sequences that translate to the same CDR3. The chain uses TRBV28 and TRBJ1-2; D remains unclear. Trimming removed 7 bases at V and 3 bases at J, with 9 bases between. This CDR3 spans 12 amino acids. Per the germline V gene, CDR1 is MDHEN and CDR2 is SYDVKM. As DNA, the CDR3 is TGTGCCAGCACCCCAAGTGACTATGGCTACACCTTC. Amino acids: CASTPSDYGYTF.

The chain has TRBV4-1 and TRBJ1-3; 7 nucleotides line up with TRBD1. The CDR3 spans 16 residues. The V gene end was trimmed by 2 bases and the J gene end by 1 base; junction bases not matched to a gene: 5. Germline CDR1 MGHRA, CDR2 YSYEKL. This CDR3 is CASSQFLQGSGNTIYF. CDR3 nucleotide sequence: TGCGCCAGCAGCCAATTCCTACAGGGGTCTGGAAACACCATATATTTT.

The chain uses TRBV13 and TRBJ1-2, with TRBD1 matching over 7 bases. CDR3 size: 17 residues. The V gene's germline CDR1 is PRHDT and CDR2 FYEKMQ (reference sequence). V was clipped by 5 bases and J by 4 bases; unmatched bases: 16. The CDR3 loop is CASSQGYLGQETYGYTF. For the CDR3, the DNA is TGTGCCAGCAGCCAAGGGTACCTCGGACAGGAGACCTATGGCTACACCTTC. Variable domain in full (rest from reference TRBV13 and TRBJ1-2): AAGVIQSPRHLIKEKRETATLKCYPIPRHDTVYWYQQGPGQDPQFLISFYEKMQSDKGSIPDRFSAQQFSDYHSELNMSSLELGDSALYFCASSQGYLGQETYGYTFGSGTRLTVV.

The rearrangement uses TRBV4-1 and TRBJ1-1; D is ambiguous. The CDR3 sequence is 15 residues long. V lost 0 bases and J 4 bases, leaving 12 bases between the germline ends. The germline V gene encodes CDR1 MGHRA and CDR2 YSYEKL. The CDR3 here is CASSQEGPGLTEAFF. The CDR3 coding sequence is TGCGCCAGCAGCCAAGAAGGGCCGGGTCTCACTGAAGCTTTCTTT.

J is TRBJ2-7 and V is TRBV18; perhaps TRBD2 as D (9 bases). Germline assignment: CDR1 KGHSH and CDR2 LQKENI. Trimming removed 8 bases at V and 4 bases at J, with 27 bases between. The CDR3 runs to 17 residues. As DNA, the CDR3 is TGTGCCAGCACTAACAGGGGGGCTAGCGGGAATTCTTACGAGCAGTACTTC. This gives the protein CASTNRGASGNSYEQYF. Based on the CDR3 plus reference TRBV18 and TRBJ2-7, the full variable domain is NAGVMQNPRHLVRRRGQEARLRCSPMKGHSHVYWYRQLPEEGLKFMVYLQKENIIDESGMPKERFSAEFPKEGPSILRIQQVVRGDSAAYFCASTNRGASGNSYEQYFGPGTRLTVT.

The chain has TRBV19 and TRBJ1-5; D not certain. Trimming removed 5 bases from V and 2 bases from J, with 13 bases in between. The CDR3 sequence is 15 residues long. Germline CDR1 and CDR2: LNHDA and SQIVND (reference sequence). The CDR3 loop is CASSGRVEGNQPQHF. The CDR3 DNA sequence: TGTGCCAGTAGTGGTCGTGTCGAGGGCAATCAGCCCCAGCATTTT.

In its sample, this clone was seen once. The chain couples TRBV28 to TRBJ2-7; 11 bases fit TRBD2. Germline trimming cut 2 bases from V and 1 base from J; bases unmatched to any gene: 4. This CDR3 has 16 residues. Looked up from germline, CDR1 is MDHEN and CDR2 is SYDVKM. The chain's CDR3 is CASSLVSGRVSYEQYF. The CDR3 region has the DNA TGTGCCAGCAGTTTAGTTAGCGGGAGGGTTTCCTACGAGCAGTACTTC.

This sequence joins TRBV5-1 and TRBJ1-1; 8 bases match TRBD1. The CDR3 is 13 residues long. After removal of 4 bases from V and 5 bases from J, the junction contained 4 bases not matched to a gene. Germline V lookup: CDR1 SGHRS, CDR2 YFSETQ. The CDR3 nucleotides are TGCGCCAGCAGCCAGGGGGCTAATACTGAAGCTTTCTTT. Amino acids: CASSQGANTEAFF.